Below are 25 T cell receptor beta chains sequenced from a single sample in a study of T-cell reconstitution after alpha-beta-depleted transplantation in children. Unique molecular identifiers were built into the TCRbeta library. TCRdb passed the PCR reads through MiXCR, listing each CDR3 protein once. The sample contains some 220,000 distinct CDR3 sequences, roughly 10% of which appear only once. The material was PBMCs, obtained before TCRalphabeta/CD19-depleted stem cell transplant. The receptor set was obtained from a child under three years old with acute myeloid leukemia, due to receive a stem cell transplant.

In its sample, this clonotype was seen once. It may be a read error: a sequence one base away is much more abundant. The chain has TRBV14 and TRBJ2-7; unclear D gene. Germline V gene lookup returns CDR1 SGHDN and CDR2 FVKESK. V lost 2 bases and J lost 2, with 7 bases in between. The CDR3 is 13 residues long. In DNA form, the CDR3 reads TGTGCCAGCAGCCAACGGCACCCCTACGAGCAGTACTTC. Encoded protein: CASSQRHPYEQYF.

This clonotype turned up a few times. V is TRBV7-9 and J is TRBJ2-7; D is unclear. The germline V and J ends were trimmed by 7 bases and 3 bases, with 13 bases remaining between them. The CDR3 consists of 13 residues. Looked up from germline, CDR1 is SEHNR and CDR2 is FQNEAQ (reference sequence). The CDR3 is CASTPVPIYEQYF. The CDR3 DNA is TGTGCCAGCACCCCGGTCCCCATCTACGAGCAGTACTTC.

This clonotype was recorded many times. The chain carries TRBV28 and TRBJ1-5; D may be TRBD1 (6 bases). Per the germline V gene, CDR1 is MDHEN and CDR2 is SYDVKM. This CDR3 has 15 residues. V shed 3 bases and J shed 0 bases, with 9 bases lying between them. For the CDR3, the DNA is TGTGCCAGCAGTTTGACAGGACTTAGCAATCAGCCCCAGCATTTT. It encodes CASSLTGLSNQPQHF.

This clonotype was seen repeatedly, ten times or more. The rearrangement joins TRBV5-1 to TRBJ2-4; TRBD1 matches at 7 bases. Germline V gives CDR1 SGHRS, CDR2 YFSETQ. This CDR3 comprises 15 residues. After removal of 4 bases from V and 0 bases from J, the junction contained 4 bases not matched to a gene. The CDR3 sequence is CASSRTGLAKNIQYF. CDR3 nucleotides: TGCGCCAGCAGCCGGACAGGACTAGCCAAAAACATTCAGTACTTC.

This clonotype was counted ten times or more. V gene TRBV5-1 combines with J gene TRBJ1-1, with D unclear. The CDR3 covers 14 residues. Germline lookup yields CDR1 SGHRS and CDR2 YFSETQ. Trimming took off 3 bases at V and 3 bases at J, with 12 bases between the two ends. For the CDR3, the DNA is TGCGCCAGCAGCTGGGGAACGGCCGACACTGAAGCTTTCTTT. It specifies CASSWGTADTEAFF.

This clonotype has more than one count but fewer than ten. The V and J genes are TRBV2 and TRBJ2-5; perhaps TRBD1 as D (6 bases). This CDR3 has 13 amino acids. Germline CDR1 and CDR2: SNHLY and FYNNEI. Trimming cost V 3 bases and J 3 bases, with 8 bases left between them. CDR3 region: CASSEDSKETQYF. DNA for the CDR3: TGTGCCAGCAGTGAGGACAGTAAAGAGACCCAGTACTTC.

This clonotype was observed at least ten times. The chain recombines TRBV20-1 with TRBJ2-2; 12 bases agree with TRBD2. There are 16 residues in the CDR3. Trimming took 3 bases from V and 0 from J; bases not matched to a gene: 2. The V gene's germline CDR1 is DFQATT and CDR2 SNEGSKA (reference sequence). Here the CDR3 DNA reads TGCAGTGCTAGGACTAGCGGGAGCGCGAACACCGGGGAGCTGTTTTTT. This codes for CSARTSGSANTGELFF.

In its sample, this clonotype was seen many times. The chain combines TRBV12-3 or TRBV12-4 with TRBJ2-7; D gene uncertain. The ends were cut back, 9 bases at V and 4 bases at J, with 22 bases in the middle. This CDR3 contains 15 residues. CDR3 residues: CASMKPHRASYEQYF. Here the CDR3 DNA reads TGTGCCAGTATGAAACCCCACCGAGCTTCGTACGAGCAGTACTTC.

The V call is TRBV15, the J call TRBJ1-2; maybe TRBD1 (6 bases). Looked up from germline, CDR1 is LNHNV and CDR2 is YYDKDF (reference sequence). V lost 4 bases to trimming and J lost 4 bases, with 16 bases between them. The CDR3 runs 15 residues. CDR3 residues: CATSTGGLPFYGYTF. The CDR3 bases are TGTGCCACCAGCACCGGGGGCCTTCCTTTCTATGGCTACACCTTC.

This clonotype was detected ten times or more. V gene TRBV6-2 or TRBV6-3 combines with J gene TRBJ1-5, with unresolved D. Between the trimmed V and J ends, which lost 6 bases and 0 bases, there was a span of 9 bases. Germline V CDR1 and CDR2: MNHEY, SVGEGT. The length of the CDR3 is 14 residues. This CDR3 reads CASSLMFSNQPQHF. The CDR3 DNA follows: TGTGCCAGCAGCCTCATGTTTAGCAATCAGCCCCAGCATTTT.

This clonotype was found many times. V gene TRBV5-1 combines with J gene TRBJ2-7; D might be TRBD2 (5 bases). V gave up 4 bases and J gave up 3 bases, with 14 bases separating them. The CDR3 totals 14 residues. Germline CDR1 reads SGHRS; CDR2 reads YFSETQ. As DNA, the CDR3 is TGCGCCAGCAGCCCGACTAATGCCCTCTACGAGCAGTACTTC. This sequence encodes CASSPTNALYEQYF.

Many counts were recorded for this clonotype. The chain employs TRBV7-8 and TRBJ2-3, with 10 bases lining up with TRBD2. The length of the CDR3 is 15 residues. Per the germline V gene, CDR1 is SGHVS and CDR2 is FQNEAQ. With 5 bases clipped from V and 2 bases from J, the junction kept 4 bases outside the gene matches. CDR3 in amino acids: CASSTGLAVTDTQYF. The DNA of the CDR3 is TGTGCCAGCAGCACTGGACTAGCGGTCACAGATACGCAGTATTTT.

Ten or more counts support this clonotype. The CDR3 coding sequence is TGTGCCAGCAGTGGCGGAACCTACAATGAGCAGTTCTTC. It specifies CASSGGTYNEQFF. The chain uses TRBV7-3 and TRBJ2-1, with no clear D. The CDR3 runs 13 residues. V gave up 6 bases and J gave up 2 bases, with 8 bases separating them. Germline V gene sequence: CDR1 SGHTA, CDR2 FQGTGA.

To note about this clonotype: A much larger clone sits a single nucleotide away, making a read error possible. This chain connects TRBV28 to TRBJ2-7; D possibly corresponds to TRBD1 (6 bases). This CDR3 is built from 12 residues. Germline CDR1 and CDR2: MDHEN and SYDVKM. CDR3 protein: CASVTGTYEQSF. CDR3 DNA sequence: TGTGCCAGCGTAACAGGGACCTACGAGCAGTCCTTC.

This clonotype was counted at least ten times. The DNA for the CDR3 is TGTGCCAGCAGCTTAGGATATTGGGACGAGCAGTACTTC. Translating gives CASSLGYWDEQYF. The chain carries TRBV7-2 and TRBJ2-7; D gene unclear. Germline V CDR1 and CDR2: SGHTA, FQGNSA. This CDR3 has 13 residues. Trimming removed 1 base at V and 5 bases at J, with 9 bases between.

This clonotype was counted at least ten times. The chain employs TRBV14 and TRBJ1-5, with a weak D call TRBD1 (5 bases). The CDR3 contains 12 residues. In germline, CDR1 is SGHDN, CDR2 FVKESK. Trimming took off 6 bases at V and 9 bases at J, with 12 bases between the two ends. The CDR3: CASRAGPRPQHF. The CDR3 DNA sequence: TGTGCCAGCAGAGCAGGGCCTCGGCCCCAGCATTTT.

Ten or more counts support this clonotype. This chain connects TRBV24-1 to TRBJ1-5, with no clear D. Germline V lookup: CDR1 KGHDR, CDR2 SFDVKD. The V end lost 3 bases, the J end lost 4 bases, and 9 bases lay between the germline ends. The CDR3 is 14 residues long. CDR3: CATSDPRTNQPQHF. In nucleotides, the CDR3 is TGTGCCACCAGTGATCCACGAACAAATCAGCCCCAGCATTTT.

This clonotype was found many times. This chain connects TRBV10-3 to TRBJ2-5, with D hard to call. V was clipped by 0 bases and J by 0 bases, with 20 bases between them. From germline, CDR1 is ENHRY and CDR2 SYGVKD. The CDR3 length is 19 residues. In DNA, the CDR3 is TGTGCCATCAGTGAGTCGGTCGGTAGGGCTCGCGACTACCAAGAGACCCAGTACTTC. Protein: CAISESVGRARDYQETQYF.

This clonotype was counted many times. V gene TRBV5-1 combines with J gene TRBJ1-2, with D tentatively TRBD1 (6 bases). CDR1 is SGHRS, CDR2 YFSETQ, per germline. There are 17 residues in the CDR3. Trimming shortened V by 1 base and J by 1 base, and 17 bases separated the two germline ends. CDR3 loop: CASSLMAGAVLNYGYTF. In DNA, the CDR3 is TGCGCCAGCAGCTTGATGGCAGGGGCAGTTCTTAACTATGGCTACACCTTC.

This sequence joins TRBV6-2 or TRBV6-3 and TRBJ1-1; a weak D match, TRBD1 (5 bases). CDR1 and CDR2 from the germline V gene are MNHEY and SVGEGT. V was clipped by 6 bases and J by 9 bases, with 14 bases between them. The CDR3 runs to 12 residues. CDR3 loop: CASRSRGRKAFF. The CDR3 bases are TGTGCCAGCAGAAGCCGGGGCCGAAAAGCTTTCTTT.

The chain has TRBV11-1 and TRBJ2-1; 13 nucleotides align to TRBD2. The CDR3 totals 19 residues. The J segment lost 2 bases and the V segment lost 4 bases, leaving 11 bases of the junction unmatched. From germline, CDR1 is SGHAT and CDR2 FQDESV (reference sequence). This CDR3 is CASSSDGTSGKGAYNEQFF. In DNA form, the CDR3 reads TGTGCCAGCAGCTCCGACGGGACTAGCGGGAAAGGGGCCTACAATGAGCAGTTCTTC.

This clonotype occurred many times. V usage is TRBV7-8 and J usage is TRBJ1-1; D is ambiguous. V was clipped by 5 bases and J by 2 bases, with 12 bases between them. Germline values: CDR1 SGHVS, CDR2 FQNEAQ. This CDR3 contains 14 residues. CDR3 protein: CASSPLGANTEAFF. Here the CDR3 DNA reads TGTGCCAGCAGCCCCCTGGGAGCTAACACTGAAGCTTTCTTT.

As for this clonotype: It is likely a read error, because the conserved phenylalanine at the end of the CDR3 is missing. V gene TRBV4-3 combines with J gene TRBJ2-1; TRBD2 is a possible D gene (5 bases). Between the trimmed V and J ends, which lost 2 bases and 6 bases, there was a span of 17 bases. Germline CDR1 is LGHNA and CDR2 is YSLEER. CDR3 length: 16 amino acids. The CDR3 region is CASSQYRAGLRNEQFS. For the CDR3, the DNA is TGCGCCAGCAGCCAATATCGTGCGGGCCTCCGCAATGAGCAGTTCTCC.

This rearrangement joins TRBV6-2 or TRBV6-3 to TRBJ2-1; weak D call: TRBD2 (5 bases). Germline V gene lookup returns CDR1 MNHEY and CDR2 SVGEGT. The CDR3 covers 14 residues. Trimming took off 7 bases at V and 5 bases at J, with 15 bases between the two ends. The CDR3 loop is CASTRPGSNNEQFF. Written as DNA, the CDR3 is TGTGCCAGCACCCGGCCGGGGTCCAACAATGAGCAGTTCTTC.

This clonotype was seen ten or more times. This rearrangement joins TRBV20-1 to TRBJ2-5, with TRBD1 matching 12 bases. The CDR3 has 14 amino acids. CDR1 and CDR2 (germline): DFQATT, SNEGSKA (reference sequence). The junction had 4 bases not matched to a gene; V was cut back by 6 bases and J by 2 bases. This CDR3 reads CSAGDRGRQETQYF. CDR3 in DNA: TGCAGTGCCGGGGACAGGGGGCGACAAGAGACCCAGTACTTC.